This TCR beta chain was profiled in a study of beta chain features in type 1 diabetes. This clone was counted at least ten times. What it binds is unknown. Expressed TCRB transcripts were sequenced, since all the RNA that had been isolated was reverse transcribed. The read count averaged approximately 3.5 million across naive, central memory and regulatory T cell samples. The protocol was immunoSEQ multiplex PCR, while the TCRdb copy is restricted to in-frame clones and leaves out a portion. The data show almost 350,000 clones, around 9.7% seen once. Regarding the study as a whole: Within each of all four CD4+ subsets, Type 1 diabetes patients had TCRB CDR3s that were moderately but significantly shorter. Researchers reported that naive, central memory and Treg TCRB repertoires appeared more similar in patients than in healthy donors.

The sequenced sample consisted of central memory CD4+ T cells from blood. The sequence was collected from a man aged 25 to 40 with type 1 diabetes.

CDR3 nucleotides: TGTGCCAGCAGCCAAAGTATGACCTCCTACGAGCAGTACTTC. Translating gives CASSQSMTSYEQYF. The rearrangement uses TRBV14 and TRBJ2-7; D not certain. CDR1 is SGHDN and CDR2 is FVKESK in the germline V gene. The CDR3 consists of 14 residues. Trimming left V 2 bases short and J 0 bases short, with 8 bases between.